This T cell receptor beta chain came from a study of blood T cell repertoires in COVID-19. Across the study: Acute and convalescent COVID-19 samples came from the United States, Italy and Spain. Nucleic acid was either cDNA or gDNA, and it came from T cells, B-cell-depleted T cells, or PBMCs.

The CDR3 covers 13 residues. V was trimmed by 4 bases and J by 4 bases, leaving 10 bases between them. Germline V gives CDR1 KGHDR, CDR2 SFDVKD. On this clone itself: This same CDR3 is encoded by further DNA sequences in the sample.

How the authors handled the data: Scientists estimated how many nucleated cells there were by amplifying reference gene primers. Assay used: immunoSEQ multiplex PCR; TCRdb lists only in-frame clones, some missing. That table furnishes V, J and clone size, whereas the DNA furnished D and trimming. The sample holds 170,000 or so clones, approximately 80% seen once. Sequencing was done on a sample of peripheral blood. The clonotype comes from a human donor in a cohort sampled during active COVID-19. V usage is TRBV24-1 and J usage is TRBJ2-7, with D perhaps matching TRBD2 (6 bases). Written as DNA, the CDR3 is TGTGCCACCAGTGACCCAAGCGGGTACGAGCAGTACTTC. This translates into CATSDPSGYEQYF.